Below, 23 T cell receptor beta chains from the same sample are listed, as sequenced in a study of CD8+ T cells in alopecia areata. Sorting used CD4, CD8alpha, NKG2D, NKG2ACE and other markers on pooled cutaneous lymph node cells. Extracted from the samples, RNA was reverse transcribed into cDNA to serve as the sequencing template. The protocol was immunoSEQ multiplex PCR, while the TCRdb copy is restricted to in-frame clones and leaves out a portion. The repertoire has more than 250,000 clones, none seen only once; the ten largest take less than 1.5%. Material for sequencing was CD4+ T cells sorted from a lymph node. These receptors all stem from a C3H/HeJ mouse with alopecia areata. This line is of MHC haplotype H2-k.

This clone was detected a few times. Genes here carry mouse names. The DNA ends 4 residues before the CDR3 does, and the rest of the CDR3 is filled in from the germline J gene. The sample holds other DNA sequences that translate to the same CDR3. This rearrangement joins TRBV17 to TRBJ2-1; D perhaps matches TRBD1 (5 bases). In germline, CDR1 is MNHDT, CDR2 YYDKIL. The CDR3 has 12 residues. Here the CDR3 reads CASSRAGTEQFF. The DNA read from the CDR3 is TGTGCTAGCAGTAGGGCAGGGACT.

This clone has more than one count but fewer than ten. These gene names are mouse names. The CDR3 sequence is CASKLGGRSAEQFF. CDR3 bases read: TGTGCCAGCAAACTGGGGGGGCGCAGTGCT. The genes are TRBV19 and TRBJ2-1; TRBD2 aligns across 11 bases. The read is 4 residues too short to cover the CDR3 end, so that end is filled in from the germline J gene. Germline V CDR1 and CDR2: FNHDT, SITEND (reference sequence). V was pared by 6 bases and J by 6 bases, with 5 bases of the junction left unmatched. This CDR3 spans 14 amino acids.

This clone was counted at least ten times. Gene names are the mouse ones. Read sequence stops 4 residues before the CDR3 end, and the germline J gene provides the missing end. The chain couples TRBV14 to TRBJ2-2; 11 bases fit TRBD2. The junction had 4 bases not matched to a gene; V was cut back by 5 bases and J by 1 base. The CDR3 is made up of 16 amino acids. The germline V gene encodes CDR1 SGHDT and CDR2 FRDEAV. Incomplete CDR3 DNA: TGTGCCAGCAGATCGGGACTGGGGGTAAACACCGGG. Residues: CASRSGLGVNTG. The CDR3 in full is CASRSGLGVNTGQLYF.

This clone has just a few counts. Mouse gene names apply. The read ends 4 residues early relative to the CDR3; the germline J gene fills the gap. The V gene is TRBV19, the J gene TRBJ1-1, with D possibly matching TRBD1 (6 bases). The V gene lost 3 bases and the J gene lost 0 bases, with 9 bases spanning the gap. Germline V gene data show CDR1 as FNHDT and CDR2 as SITEND (reference sequence). The CDR3 is made up of 14 amino acids. The covered CDR3 bases are TGTGCCAGCAGTACAACAGGGACAAACACA. Encoded protein: CASSTTGTNT. The whole CDR3 is CASSTTGTNTEVFF.

This clone appeared a few times. Genes and germline are mouse. The CDR3 end falls 4 residues outside the read, so it is completed with the germline J gene. The V and J genes are TRBV1 and TRBJ2-3; TRBD2 matches 7 bases. J gave up 0 bases and V 3 bases, and 6 bases lay outside the gene matches. CDR1 NSQYPW and CDR2 LRSPGD come from the germline V gene (reference sequence). The CDR3 runs to 16 residues. CDR3 sequence reads: CTCSAWTGSSAETLYF. Incomplete CDR3 DNA: TGCACCTGCAGTGCGTGGACTGGCTCTAGTGCAGAA.

This clone has just a few counts. Gene names and germline match the mouse. Read data end 4 residues before the CDR3 end; the end is taken from the germline J gene. V and J are TRBV13-1 and TRBJ2-1; TRBD2 agrees at 9 bases. There are 13 residues in the CDR3. Germline V gene data show CDR1 as NSHNY and CDR2 as SYGAGN. CDR3 DNA, as far as it was read: TGTGCCAGCAGGACTGGGGGTTTGGCT. Residues: CASRTGGLA. The whole CDR3 sequence is CASRTGGLAEQFF.

About this clone itself: Gene names and germline match the mouse. The read gets to within 4 residues of the CDR3 end, and the germline J gene fills in the rest. The J gene is TRBJ2-3, the V gene TRBV13-1, with a tentative D call TRBD2 (6 bases). The CDR3 is 17 amino acids. Trimming pared 0 bases from V and 0 bases from J, leaving 14 bases between. CDR1 and CDR2 from the germline V gene are NSHNY and SYGAGN. The CDR3 DNA, read in part, is TGTGCCAGCAGTGATGCGGGCTGGGGCTCTAGTGCAGAA. Translation: CASSDAGWGSSAE. The whole CDR3 protein reads CASSDAGWGSSAETLYF.

Worth noting for this clone: Mouse gene names and germline throughout. The CDR3 extends 4 residues past the end of the read, so its final part is completed from the germline J gene. The identical CDR3 is also encoded by other nucleotide sequences in the sample. The V call is TRBV5, the J call TRBJ1-1; TRBD1 matches at 7 bases. The V segment lost 3 bases and the J segment 1 base; nucleotides outside the gene matches: 2. CDR3 length: 14 residues. From germline, CDR1 is LGHNA and CDR2 YNLKQL (reference sequence). The covered CDR3 bases are TGTGCCAGCAGCCACCCAGGGGGGAACACA. It translates to CASSHPGGNT. The entire CDR3 reads CASSHPGGNTEVFF.

This clone was picked up a small number of times. Mouse germline and gene names are used. Read sequence stops 4 residues before the CDR3 end, and the germline J gene provides the missing end. The chain uses TRBV1 and TRBJ2-5; 8 bases are a match to TRBD2. This CDR3 has 16 residues. Trimming at V came to 0 bases and at J to 1 base, leaving 3 bases not matched to a gene. Germline CDR1 reads NSQYPW; CDR2 reads LRSPGD (reference sequence). The CDR3 region is CTCSAEVGGYQDTQYF. The sequenced part of the CDR3 DNA is TGCACCTGCAGTGCAGAGGTGGGGGGGTACCAAGAC. Supplemented by reference TRBV1 and TRBJ2-5, the full variable domain reads VTLLEQNPRWRLVPRGQAVNLRCILKNSQYPWMSWYQQDLQKQLQWLFTLRSPGDKEVKSLPGADYLATRVTDTELRLQVANMSQGRTLYCTCSAEVGGYQDTQYFGPGTRLLVL.

This clone showed up just a few times. Genes and germline are mouse. The CDR3 end lies 4 residues beyond the end of the read and is filled in from the germline J gene. The chain links TRBV17 to TRBJ1-1; the match to TRBD1 covers 11 bases. Germline V gene sequence: CDR1 MNHDT, CDR2 YYDKIL. This CDR3 has 14 amino acids. J lost 4 bases, V lost 6 bases, and 4 bases had no gene match. The CDR3 bases that were read are TGTGCTAGCAGGGGGACAGGGGGAGGCACA. Protein sequence: CASRGTGGGT. The CDR3 reads in full as CASRGTGGGTEVFF.

On this clone itself: Gene names are mouse gene names. The sequenced fragment ends 4 residues before the CDR3 boundary, so the rest is inferred from the germline J gene. The identical CDR3 is also encoded by other nucleotide sequences in the sample. The V call is TRBV1, the J call TRBJ2-1; 8 positions match TRBD2. This CDR3 region has 14 residues. Trimming at V came to 5 bases and at J to 3 bases, leaving 3 bases not matched to a gene. Germline CDR1 NSQYPW, CDR2 LRSPGD (reference sequence). This CDR3 reads CTCSLTGGYAEQFF. The CDR3 bases that were read are TGCACCTGCAGTCTTACTGGGGGCTATGCT.

This clone was seen a few times. The listed genes are named as in mouse. The CDR3 goes on 4 residues after the read ends, and that part is filled in from the germline J gene. This chain links TRBV13-2 with TRBJ2-5; unclear D gene. Trimming pared 0 bases from V and 0 bases from J, leaving 5 bases between. The V gene's germline CDR1 is NNHNN and CDR2 SYGAGS (reference sequence). The CDR3 extends over 14 amino acids. CDR3 region: CASGDAANQDTQYF. The sequenced CDR3 bases are TGTGCCAGCGGTGATGCAGCCAACCAAGAC.

This clone was observed a few times. These gene names are mouse names. The read ends 4 residues before the CDR3 terminus; that terminus is restored from the germline J gene. V is TRBV13-1 and J is TRBJ1-1; D is possibly TRBD1 (6 bases). The CDR3 consists of 15 residues. With 5 bases removed from V and 0 bases from J, the gap between germline ends came to 14 bases. Per the germline V gene, CDR1 is NSHNY and CDR2 is SYGAGN. The DNA read from the CDR3 is TGTGCCAGCAGCCCTCAACAGGGTACAAACACA. It encodes CASSPQQGTNT. The full-length CDR3 reads as CASSPQQGTNTEVFF.

As for this clone: The genes and germline here are from mouse. The sequenced fragment ends 4 residues before the CDR3 boundary, so the rest is inferred from the germline J gene. V and J are TRBV3 and TRBJ2-5; 8 bases agree with TRBD2. In germline, CDR1 is SNHLY, CDR2 FYNGKV (reference sequence). CDR3 size: 15 residues. The V and J ends lost 4 bases and 3 bases, in that order; junction bases with no gene match: 6. The CDR3 DNA, read in part, is TGTGCCAGCAGCTCCGGGGGGACTGGACAAGAC. Translating it yields CASSSGGTGQD. The whole CDR3 protein reads CASSSGGTGQDTQYF.

This clone was seen only a few times. Mouse gene names and germline throughout. The CDR3 end is not reached by the read, which stops 4 residues before it; the germline J gene fills it in. Within the sample, other DNA sequences also encode this same CDR3. The chain carries TRBV13-1 and TRBJ2-1, with 14 bases lining up with TRBD2. Germline V gene sequence: CDR1 NSHNY, CDR2 SYGAGN. The CDR3 is 16 residues long. The ends lost 3 bases at V and 3 bases at J; junction bases unmatched: 2. CDR3 region: CASSAGLGGRYAEQFF. The sequenced part of the CDR3 DNA is TGTGCCAGCAGTGCGGGACTGGGGGGGCGCTATGCT.

This clone came up a few times. The gene names given are mouse names. Read sequence stops 4 residues before the CDR3 end, and the germline J gene provides the missing end. The sample holds other DNA sequences that translate to the same CDR3. The rearrangement uses TRBV5 and TRBJ2-2; 9 bases fit TRBD1. J gave up 3 bases and V 2 bases, and 1 base lay outside the gene matches. CDR1 is LGHNA and CDR2 is YNLKQL in the germline V gene (reference sequence). The CDR3 runs 15 residues. The covered CDR3 bases are TGTGCCAGCAGCCAAACAGGGGGCGACACCGGG. Translating gives CASSQTGGDTG. The whole CDR3 is CASSQTGGDTGQLYF.

In the case of this clone: The genes are named according to mouse. The missing CDR3 end, 4 residues past where the read stops, is filled in from the germline J gene. The chain uses TRBV1 and TRBJ2-3; a weak D match, TRBD2 (6 bases). Germline CDR1 NSQYPW, CDR2 LRSPGD (reference sequence). The CDR3 consists of 16 residues. Trimming took 2 bases from V and 0 from J, leaving 12 bases between them. CDR3 DNA (partial): TGCACCTGCAGTGCACATCACTGGGCTAGTGCAGAA. Protein sequence: CTCSAHHWASAE. The whole CDR3 protein reads CTCSAHHWASAETLYF.

Comments on this clone: Genes and germline are mouse. The CDR3 is cut off 4 residues early in the read; its end comes from the germline J gene. The genes are TRBV1 and TRBJ2-7; 7 bases are shared with TRBD1. Germline CDR1 NSQYPW, CDR2 LRSPGD (reference sequence). There are 14 residues in the CDR3. The CDR3 sequence is CTCSPRDRNYEQYF. The sequenced part of the CDR3 DNA is TGCACCTGCAGTCCACGGGACAGAAATTAT.

Comment on this clone: The genes and germline here are from mouse. The read stops 3 residues short of the end of the CDR3; the missing end is completed from the germline J gene. V and J are TRBV13-2 and TRBJ1-6; the D is unclear. TRBJ1-6 has ORF status, its function being uncertain. Germline V lookup: CDR1 NNHNN, CDR2 SYGAGS (reference sequence). The V end lost 4 bases, the J end lost 0 bases, and 5 bases lay between the germline ends. This CDR3 contains 14 residues. CDR3 amino acids: CASGYNSYNSPLYF. Partial CDR3 DNA: TGTGCCAGCGGTTACAATTCCTATAATTCGCCC.

With regard to this clone: The gene names given are mouse names. Sequencing ends 4 residues short of the CDR3 end; the germline J gene provides the rest. V is TRBV13-1 and J is TRBJ1-1; D call uncertain. Trimming took 5 bases from V and 1 from J, leaving 6 bases between them. Germline CDR1 is NSHNY and CDR2 is SYGAGN. The CDR3 runs to 12 residues. CDR3 bases read: TGTGCCAGCAGCCACAGAAACACA. Residues: CASSHRNT. The full CDR3 is CASSHRNTEVFF.

This clone occurred a few times. The germline and genes are mouse ones. The read gets to within 4 residues of the CDR3 end, and the germline J gene fills in the rest. The chain is built from TRBV13-3 and TRBJ2-3; D may be TRBD1 (6 bases). Germline assignment: CDR1 NNHDY and CDR2 SYVADS. This CDR3 comprises 13 residues. The V end was cut by 5 bases, the J end by 3 bases, with 10 bases between. The part of the CDR3 DNA that was read is TGTGCCAGCAGGCCGGGGACAGCAGAA. It yields the protein CASRPGTAE. The full CDR3 protein is CASRPGTAETLYF.

For this clone: The germline and genes are mouse ones. Coverage ceases 4 residues before the CDR3 finishes, and the germline J gene fills in the end. The same CDR3 is also encoded by other DNA sequences in this sample. The chain has TRBV19 and TRBJ2-1, with D possibly being TRBD1 (5 bases). The V end lost 4 bases, the J end lost 4 bases, and 15 bases lay between the germline ends. The CDR3 runs to 15 residues. Germline CDR1 FNHDT, CDR2 SITEND (reference sequence). The CDR3 bases that were read are TGTGCCAGCAGTCCCCGCCAGGGAGGGTATGCT. This codes for CASSPRQGGYA. The CDR3 in full is CASSPRQGGYAEQFF.

This clone was counted between two and nine times. Gene names and germline match the mouse. The CDR3 end is not reached by the read, which stops 4 residues before it; the germline J gene fills it in. The same CDR3 arises from other DNA sequences in this sample as well. The rearrangement uses TRBV19 and TRBJ2-2; D unclear. The germline gives CDR1 FNHDT, CDR2 SITEND (reference sequence). V was shortened by 2 bases and J by 0 bases, with 5 bases between the two germline ends. There are 14 residues in the CDR3. CDR3 sequence reads: CASSIWANTGQLYF. The CDR3 DNA, read in part, is TGTGCCAGCAGTATTTGGGCAAACACCGGG. The variable domain in full, completed from reference TRBV19 and TRBJ2-2, reads GGIITQTPKFLIGQEGQKLTLKCQQNFNHDTMYWYRQDSGKGLRLIYYSITENDLQKGDLSEGYDASREKKSSFSLTVTSAQKNEMAVFLCASSIWANTGQLYFGEGSKLTVL.